A selection of T cell receptor beta chains follows, all from one sample in a study of Tregs in tolerant kidney transplant recipients. Data came from immunoSEQ multiplex PCR; TCRdb stores just in-frame clones and leaves some out. The sample shows roughly 70,000 clones, about 89% of them seen only once. The sequenced sample was CD4+ T cells from blood (PBMCs), obtained 6 months after the transplant. The receptors stem from a human patient who received a combined kidney and bone marrow transplant. The graft donor may be the source of some T cells. Each CDR3 is given with its conserved first and last residue. D genes are given only for firm matches. Clone size is stated in some rows and not others, as once, few, many or a class when expanded.

CDR3 DNA | CDR3 protein | J gene | D gene | clone size | V gene
TGTGCCAGCAGAGGGACAGGGGGCTCTGAAGCTTTCTTT | CASRGTGGSEAFF | TRBJ1-1 | TRBD1 | . | TRBV25-1
TGTGCCAGCAGCTTAGATCGTTCGAACTATGGCTACACCTTC | CASSLDRSNYGYTF | TRBJ1-2 | . | . | TRBV11-2
TGTGCCAGCAGCTTAACGGGACAGGGTGACGCTTTCTTT | CASSLTGQGDAFF | TRBJ1-1 | TRBD1 | . | TRBV7-3
TGTGCCAGCAGCTTGAGACTAGCGTACACCGGGGAGCTGTTTTTT | CASSLRLAYTGELFF | TRBJ2-2 | TRBD2 | . | TRBV11-2
TGTGCCAGCAGTGAACAGATCTACGAGCAGTACTTC | CASSEQIYEQYF | TRBJ2-7 | . | few | TRBV2
TGCGCCAGCAGCTCCGGACAGAAATGGGTTGGAAGGTACGAGCAGTACTTC | CASSSGQKWVGRYEQYF | TRBJ2-7 | . | . | TRBV5-1
TGTGCCAGCAGTTTAGGGGGCGCCGGAGAAAAACTGTTTTTT | CASSLGGAGEKLFF | TRBJ1-4 | . | . | TRBV28
TGTGCCAGCTCACCGAGAAACGACCAAGAGACCCAGTACTTC | CASSPRNDQETQYF | TRBJ2-5 | . | . | TRBV18
TGTGCCAGCAGCTCTCGGACAGGGGCCTCTGGAAACACCATATATTTT | CASSSRTGASGNTIYF | TRBJ1-3 | TRBD1 | . | TRBV5-4
TGTGCCAGCAGCCGACCAGGGTCTGGAAACACCATATATTTT | CASSRPGSGNTIYF | TRBJ1-3 | . | few | TRBV5-4
TGTGCCAGCAGCCAATATAGTCTGTCCTACAATGAGCAGTTCTTC | CASSQYSLSYNEQFF | TRBJ2-1 | . | . | TRBV6-4
TGCGCCAGCAGCCAAGAAGCCCTAGCGGGGGGCCAGAATTACAATGAGCAGTTCTTC | CASSQEALAGGQNYNEQFF | TRBJ2-1 | TRBD2 | . | TRBV4-3
TGCGCCAGCAGCTTGGGGGCCTCTGGAAACACCATATATTTT | CASSLGASGNTIYF | TRBJ1-3 | . | . | TRBV5-1
TGCGCCAGCAGCCGTAACGAGGGTAGCCGGACAGATACGCAGTATTTT | CASSRNEGSRTDTQYF | TRBJ2-3 | . | . | TRBV5-1
TGTGCCAGCAGCCTCAAACAGGGATCACTCTCCTACGAGCAGTACTTC | CASSLKQGSLSYEQYF | TRBJ2-7 | . | . | TRBV11-3
TGTGCCAGCAGCCCGCAGCGGGGGGAGGATACGCAGTATTTT | CASSPQRGEDTQYF | TRBJ2-3 | TRBD2 | . | TRBV5-4
TGTGCCAGCGCAGGAAACTATGGCTACACCTTC | CASAGNYGYTF | TRBJ1-2 | . | . | TRBV6-5
TGTGCCAGTAGTCGGACTAGCCTAAACAATGAGCAGTTCTTC | CASSRTSLNNEQFF | TRBJ2-1 | TRBD2 | . | TRBV19